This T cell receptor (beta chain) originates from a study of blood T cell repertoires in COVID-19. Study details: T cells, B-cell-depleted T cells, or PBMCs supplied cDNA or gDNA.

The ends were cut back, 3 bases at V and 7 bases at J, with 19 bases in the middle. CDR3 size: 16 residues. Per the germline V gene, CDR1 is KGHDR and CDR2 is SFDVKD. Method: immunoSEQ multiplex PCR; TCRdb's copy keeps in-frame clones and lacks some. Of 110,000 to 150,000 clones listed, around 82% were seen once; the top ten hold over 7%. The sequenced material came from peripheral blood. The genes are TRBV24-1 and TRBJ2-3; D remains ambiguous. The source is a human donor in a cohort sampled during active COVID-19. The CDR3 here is CATSDQVPLNVHTQYF. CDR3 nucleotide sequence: TGTGCCACCAGTGATCAGGTTCCCCTTAATGTACATACGCAGTATTTT.